This passage covers 29 T cell receptor beta chains from one sample sequenced in a study of cytomegalovirus exposure and HLA in healthy donors. Primers: 60 Vbeta forward and 13 Jbeta reverse. Clones were sequenced by immunoSEQ multiplex PCR, and TCRdb holds only the in-frame ones, with some missing. The repertoire holds some 130,000 clones, with around 73% as singletons. Sequencing was done on a sample of PBMCs. These receptor sequences come from a female donor in good health and CMV-seronegative.

The chain links TRBV5-4 to TRBJ2-7; 7 bases are a match to TRBD1. The junction had 11 bases not matched to a gene; V was cut back by 5 bases and J by 0 bases. This CDR3 has 16 residues. Germline CDR1 and CDR2: SGHNT and YYREEE (reference sequence). CDR3 in amino acids: CASRDTEGQSSYEQYF. CDR3 bases: TGTGCCAGCAGAGATACTGAGGGACAGAGCTCCTACGAGCAGTACTTC.

The chain recombines TRBV28 with TRBJ2-1; D is ambiguous. Germline V gene lookup returns CDR1 MDHEN and CDR2 SYDVKM. The CDR3 length is 13 residues. V lost 3 bases and J 10 bases, leaving 13 bases between the germline ends. CDR3 DNA: TGTGCCAGCAGTTTTCAAACACAGAACGAGCAGTTCTTC. Protein: CASSFQTQNEQFF.

The rearrangement links TRBV29-1 to TRBJ1-2; 10 nucleotides agree with TRBD1. The V and J ends lost 3 bases and 4 bases, in that order; junction bases with no gene match: 8. CDR3 length: 15 residues. Germline-derived CDR1 and CDR2 are SQVTM and ANQGSEA. The CDR3 bases are TGCAGCGTTGACGAGACAGGGGGCGAGCGCTATGGCTACACCTTC. Residues: CSVDETGGERYGYTF.

This chain connects TRBV11-3 to TRBJ2-7, with D perhaps matching TRBD2 (5 bases). Germline lookup yields CDR1 SGHNT and CDR2 YENEEA. The CDR3 extends over 14 amino acids. V was pared by 1 base and J by 0 bases, with 7 bases between. CDR3 nucleotide sequence: TGTGCCAGCAGCTTAGGTGAGGGCTCCTACGAGCAGTACTTC. Protein: CASSLGEGSYEQYF.

The V and J genes are TRBV11-2 and TRBJ1-4, with 11 bases lining up with TRBD1. V gave up 5 bases and J gave up 3 bases; unmatched junction bases: 2. Germline assignment: CDR1 SGHAT and CDR2 FQNNGV. The CDR3 length is 15 residues. CDR3 sequence reads: CASSRDRGANEKLFF. The DNA for the CDR3 is TGTGCCAGCAGCAGGGACAGGGGGGCTAATGAAAAACTGTTTTTT.

CDR3 sequence (DNA): TGTGCCAGCTCACCAGCGGGGGCCAGTTCTGAAGCTTTCTTT. Its protein is CASSPAGASSEAFF. The chain links TRBV18 to TRBJ1-1, with TRBD1 as a possible D gene (6 bases). CDR1 KGHSH and CDR2 LQKENI come from the germline V gene. Trimming pared 2 bases from V and 6 bases from J, leaving 13 bases between. This CDR3 is 14 amino acids long.

The chain combines TRBV28 with TRBJ1-1, with 9 bases fitting TRBD1. Germline V lookup: CDR1 MDHEN, CDR2 SYDVKM. The ends lost 5 bases at V and 4 bases at J; junction bases unmatched: 8. The CDR3 covers 15 residues. CDR3 loop: CASSPRTGAGTEAFF. The CDR3, as DNA: TGTGCCAGCAGTCCCCGGACAGGGGCCGGCACTGAAGCTTTCTTT.

This chain links TRBV7-6 with TRBJ1-2; TRBD1 might be the D (5 bases). V lost 1 base and J lost 4, with 10 bases in between. Germline V CDR1 and CDR2: SGHVS, FNYEAQ. The CDR3 loop spans 14 amino acids. This CDR3 is CASSLGRGVYGYTF. In DNA, the CDR3 is TGTGCCAGCAGCTTAGGGAGGGGCGTCTATGGCTACACCTTC.

The rearrangement links TRBV9 to TRBJ2-2; no reliable D call. There are 13 residues in the CDR3. V was pared by 0 bases and J by 4 bases, with 4 bases between. Germline assignment: CDR1 SGDLS and CDR2 YYNGEE. This chain's CDR3 is CASSVELTGELFF. In DNA form, the CDR3 reads TGTGCCAGCAGCGTAGAACTCACCGGGGAGCTGTTTTTT.

This chain joins TRBV5-8 and TRBJ2-1; D is perhaps TRBD2 (5 bases). V shed 0 bases and J shed 1 base, with 8 bases lying between them. The CDR3 spans 15 residues. Germline V gives CDR1 SGHTS, CDR2 YDEGEE. CDR3 in DNA: TGTGCCAGCAGCTTGGTTCGGGATTCCTACAATGAGCAGTTCTTC. This encodes CASSLVRDSYNEQFF.

CDR3 nucleotides: TGCGCCAGCAGCGTATCACCGGGACAGTCGTCAGATACGCAGTATTTT. Its protein product is CASSVSPGQSSDTQYF. This chain connects TRBV5-1 to TRBJ2-3; TRBD1 matches 7 bases. This CDR3 region has 16 residues. Germline CDR1 SGHRS, CDR2 YFSETQ. The trim removed 4 bases at V and 4 bases at J, leaving 12 bases unmatched. Looking up the rest from reference TRBV5-1 and TRBJ2-3 gives the full variable domain: KAGVTQTPRYLIKTRGQQVTLSCSPISGHRSVSWYQQTPGQGLQFLFEYFSETQRNKGNFPGRFSGRQFSNSRSEMNVSTLELGDSALYLCASSVSPGQSSDTQYFGPGTRLTVL.

This clone occurred a few times. CDR3 bases: TGTGCCAGCAGCTTGAACGGGAGGACCTACAATGAGCAGTTCTTC. Amino acids: CASSLNGRTYNEQFF. The V and J genes are TRBV5-4 and TRBJ2-1, with 7 bases matching TRBD2. J gave up 2 bases and V 1 base, and 3 bases lay outside the gene matches. Germline loops: CDR1 SGHNT, CDR2 YYREEE (reference sequence). CDR3 length equals 15 residues.

The CDR3, as DNA: TGTGCCAGCAGGACAGGGACTGGGGCCAACGTCCTGACTTTC. Residues: CASRTGTGANVLTF. The chain is built from TRBV2 and TRBJ2-6, with TRBD1 matching 7 bases. This CDR3 has 14 amino acids. V shed 6 bases and J 2 bases; nucleotides not matched to a gene: 1. Germline CDR1 reads SNHLY; CDR2 reads FYNNEI.

In nucleotides, the CDR3 is TGCAGCGTTGAAGGGATTGGGGGCGGGAGGCTCCGGGGTGAGCAGTTCTTC. Its protein is CSVEGIGGGRLRGEQFF. The chain has TRBV29-1 and TRBJ2-1, with 8 bases lining up with TRBD2. The CDR3 loop spans 17 amino acids. Germline CDR1 SQVTM, CDR2 ANQGSEA. After removal of 1 base from V and 9 bases from J, the junction contained 17 bases not matched to a gene.

The chain employs TRBV7-2 and TRBJ1-1; D gene uncertain. The V end was cut by 0 bases, the J end by 0 bases, with 5 bases between. The length of the CDR3 is 14 residues. Germline V gene data show CDR1 as SGHTA and CDR2 as FQGNSA. This CDR3 reads CASSLARVNTEAFF. CDR3 in DNA: TGTGCCAGCAGCTTAGCTCGAGTGAACACTGAAGCTTTCTTT. The full variable domain, its missing parts supplied by reference TRBV7-2 and TRBJ1-1, is GAGVSQSPSNKVTEKGKDVELRCDPISGHTALYWYRQSLGQGLEFLIYFQGNSAPDKSGLPSDRFSAERTGGSVSTLTIQRTQQEDSAVYLCASSLARVNTEAFFGQGTRLTVV.

This clone was detected once. The V call is TRBV30, the J call TRBJ2-7; TRBD1 matches at 10 bases. V dropped 0 bases and J dropped 1; count of bases not matched to a gene: 6. This CDR3 region has 16 residues. CDR1 and CDR2 from the germline V gene are GTSNPN and SVGIG (reference sequence). CDR3 protein: CAWSVLGTGVSYEQYF. The CDR3 region has the DNA TGTGCCTGGAGTGTACTCGGGACAGGGGTTTCCTACGAGCAGTACTTC.

The chain links TRBV7-9 to TRBJ2-7; D gene unclear. V lost 2 bases to trimming and J lost 3 bases, with 11 bases between them. The CDR3 totals 14 residues. Looked up from germline, CDR1 is SEHNR and CDR2 is FQNEAQ (reference sequence). CDR3 sequence: CASSLTAEIYEQYF. The CDR3 region has the DNA TGTGCCAGCAGCTTAACCGCGGAGATCTACGAGCAGTACTTC.

The chain uses TRBV7-2 and TRBJ2-3; D remains ambiguous. The CDR3 contains 14 residues. Trimming left V 1 base short and J 0 bases short, with 5 bases between. Germline V gene lookup returns CDR1 SGHTA and CDR2 FQGNSA. The CDR3 reads CASSLVPSTDTQYF. In DNA, the CDR3 is TGTGCCAGCAGCTTAGTCCCTAGCACAGATACGCAGTATTTT. The complete variable domain, with remaining parts taken from reference TRBV7-2 and TRBJ2-3, reads GAGVSQSPSNKVTEKGKDVELRCDPISGHTALYWYRQSLGQGLEFLIYFQGNSAPDKSGLPSDRFSAERTGGSVSTLTIQRTQQEDSAVYLCASSLVPSTDTQYFGPGTRLTVL.

The chain employs TRBV29-1 and TRBJ1-1, with a possible D match to TRBD1 (6 bases). The germline V gene has CDR1 SQVTM and CDR2 ANQGSEA. The CDR3 consists of 15 residues. V lost 7 bases and J lost 3, with 21 bases in between. CDR3 residues: CSALGRRGGDTEAFF. CDR3 DNA: TGCAGCGCCTTAGGGCGGAGAGGGGGGGACACTGAAGCTTTCTTT. Combining the CDR3 with reference TRBV29-1 and TRBJ1-1 gives the whole variable domain SAVISQKPSRDICQRGTSLTIQCQVDSQVTMMFWYRQQPGQSLTLIATANQGSEATYESGFVIDKFPISRPNLTFSTLTVSNMSPEDSSIYLCSALGRRGGDTEAFFGQGTRLTVV.

The chain couples TRBV29-1 to TRBJ2-1; the match to TRBD1 covers 9 bases. J lost 8 bases, V lost 4 bases, and 12 bases had no gene match. Germline V gene data show CDR1 as SQVTM and CDR2 as ANQGSEA. The CDR3 consists of 15 residues. CDR3 amino acids: CSVAAGTGIIDEQFF. CDR3 sequence (DNA): TGCAGCGTTGCGGCCGGGACAGGGATAATTGATGAGCAGTTCTTC.

The chain recombines TRBV29-1 with TRBJ2-3; 10 bases align to TRBD1. This CDR3 region has 14 residues. Germline V gene sequence: CDR1 SQVTM, CDR2 ANQGSEA. V lost 1 base and J lost 3; bases outside the gene matches: 1. The CDR3 DNA reads as TGCAGCGTTGAAGGACAGGGGGCTACAGATACGCAGTATTTT. Its translation: CSVEGQGATDTQYF.

The rearrangement links TRBV10-3 to TRBJ2-1; D is unclear. CDR1 is ENHRY, CDR2 SYGVKD, per germline. The length of the CDR3 is 13 residues. Between the trimmed V and J ends, which lost 7 bases and 5 bases, there was a span of 12 bases. Here the CDR3 reads CAIKAGPNNEQFF. The CDR3 DNA reads TGTGCCATCAAAGCAGGCCCTAACAATGAGCAGTTCTTC.

This rearrangement joins TRBV5-8 to TRBJ2-1; D is unresolved. CDR3 size: 12 residues. Germline-derived CDR1 and CDR2 are SGHTS and YDEGEE. Trimming cost V 4 bases and J 4 bases, with 6 bases left between them. CDR3 bases: TGTGCCAGCAGCCTACTTTACAATGAGCAGTTCTTC. Translation gives CASSLLYNEQFF.

This chain uses TRBV4-1 with TRBJ2-7; D gene uncertain. Germline CDR1 is MGHRA and CDR2 is YSYEKL. Deletions cut 0 bases from V and 0 bases from J, with 9 bases between. The CDR3 extends over 15 amino acids. As DNA, the CDR3 is TGCGCCAGCAGCCAAGATACCGAGGCCTCCTACGAGCAGTACTTC. Amino acids: CASSQDTEASYEQYF.

V is TRBV9 and J is TRBJ2-5, with 12 bases identical to TRBD2. The V gene's germline CDR1 is SGDLS and CDR2 YYNGEE. The CDR3 runs to 16 residues. V shed 1 base, J shed 2 bases, and the junction held 3 bases outside the gene matches. Here the CDR3 reads CASSVTSGRKQETQYF. The CDR3 DNA reads as TGTGCCAGCAGCGTAACTAGCGGGAGGAAGCAAGAGACCCAGTACTTC.

The genes are TRBV7-8 and TRBJ1-1; 9 nucleotides align to TRBD1. J gave up 1 base and V 6 bases, and 9 bases lay outside the gene matches. The CDR3 is 16 residues long. The germline V gene encodes CDR1 SGHVS and CDR2 FQNEAQ. The CDR3 is CASSSYRGLTNTEAFF. The DNA of the CDR3 is TGTGCCAGCAGTTCCTACAGGGGGCTTACGAACACTGAAGCTTTCTTT.

V is TRBV7-6 and J is TRBJ1-3; 9 bases match TRBD1. The CDR3 totals 20 residues. Per germline, CDR1 SGHVS and CDR2 FNYEAQ. The V segment lost 0 bases and the J segment 0 bases; nucleotides outside the gene matches: 12. Written as DNA, the CDR3 is TGTGCCAGCAGCTTAGCGGGAACAGGGGGCCGAATGAGCTCTGGAAACACCATATATTTT. This codes for CASSLAGTGGRMSSGNTIYF.

This clone was observed a handful of times. This rearrangement joins TRBV4-3 to TRBJ2-6; 8 nucleotides line up with TRBD1. The junction had 3 bases not matched to a gene; V was cut back by 1 base and J by 1 base. Germline lookup yields CDR1 LGHNA and CDR2 YSLEER. This CDR3 region has 17 residues. The CDR3 DNA is TGCGCCAGCAGCCAAGGGACAGGGAGGTCTGGGGCCAACGTCCTGACTTTC. Its translation is CASSQGTGRSGANVLTF.

The chain joins TRBV7-2 to TRBJ1-2, with a tentative D call TRBD1 (5 bases). Germline values: CDR1 SGHTA, CDR2 FQGNSA. V was shortened by 10 bases and J by 8 bases, with 14 bases between the two germline ends. This CDR3 comprises 11 residues. The DNA for the CDR3 is TGTGCCACCCGGGAGGGGTACGGCTACACCTTC. Its protein product is CATREGYGYTF.